This TCR beta chain was obtained from a study of T-cell memory formation after mild COVID-19. Researchers used 5'RACE with constant-segment primers to make TCR alpha and TCR beta cDNA libraries that carry sample barcodes and UMIs. TCRdb redid the calling of the 5' RACE reads with MiXCR, one entry per CDR3 protein. The profile shows a few hundred thousand distinct CDR3 sequences, 16% of them singletons. This clonotype was seen only a few times. As yet, its antigen is unknown. Study-level results: Clones shrinking from day 15 to 85 showed even CD4/CD8 mixes; later expanders tilted CD4+.

The sequence was collected from a man younger than 30 who had mild COVID-19 (a few samples of this study predate the infection). Cell type and time point are not known. Sequenced material: PBMCs or a T cell subset sorted from them (not recorded which).

The CDR3 DNA follows: TGCGCCAGCAGCCAAGATTGGGGAGGGAGAAGTGTTGGTGGCTACACCTTC. Its translation is CASSQDWGGRSVGGYTF. The chain couples TRBV4-1 to TRBJ1-2; no clear D. V lost 0 bases to trimming and J lost 7 bases, with 21 bases between them. CDR3 length: 17 amino acids. The germline V gene encodes CDR1 MGHRA and CDR2 YSYEKL.